One and the same sample provided the 18 T cell receptor beta chains below, sequenced in a study of spatial heterogeneity in lung cancer. Noted time point: sample taken at primary tumor resection. Extraction of whole RNA from tumor, nontumor lung or frozen PBMC preceded unsorted sequencing. MiXCR, applied by TCRdb to the 5' RACE reads, yields one record per CDR3 protein. The sample lists around 74,000 distinct CDR3 sequences, 13% seen once, with 7.2% in the top ten. Sequencing used PBMCs, obtained at surgery. Receptors were obtained from a male donor with early-stage non-small cell lung cancer.

The rearrangement joins TRBV9 to TRBJ1-3; D is unresolved. The CDR3 covers 15 residues. V was cut by 3 bases and J by 2 bases, with 12 bases left in between. The V gene's germline CDR1 is SGDLS and CDR2 YYNGEE. The CDR3 protein is CASSALAGPGNTIYF. The CDR3 DNA is TGTGCCAGCAGCGCCCTTGCGGGTCCTGGAAACACCATATATTTT.

As regards this clonotype: A much bigger clone sits one base away, suggesting this may be a read error. V usage is TRBV5-1 and J usage is TRBJ2-3; TRBD1 matches at 7 bases. Per the germline V gene, CDR1 is SGHRS and CDR2 is YFSETQ. The trim removed 7 bases at V and 3 bases at J, leaving 11 bases unmatched. The CDR3 extends over 15 amino acids. CDR3 region: CASGPGTGETDTQYF. DNA of the CDR3: TGCGCCAGCGGCCCAGGCACAGGGGAAACAGATACGCAGTATTTT.

This clonotype was seen repeatedly, ten times or more. The gene calls are TRBV4-3 and TRBJ2-3; 9 nucleotides match TRBD2. The CDR3 length is 17 residues. CDR1 and CDR2 from the germline V gene are LGHNA and YSLEER. With 3 bases clipped from V and 0 bases from J, the junction kept 7 bases outside the gene matches. This chain's CDR3 is CASSQIASGASTDTQYF. CDR3 DNA: TGCGCCAGCAGCCAGATAGCTAGCGGGGCTAGCACAGATACGCAGTATTTT.

This clonotype has a count of ten or more. The chain recombines TRBV5-1 with TRBJ1-1, with 11 bases matching TRBD1. The CDR3 runs to 13 residues. The germline CDR1 and CDR2 sequences are SGHRS and YFSETQ. V shed 4 bases and J 11 bases; nucleotides not matched to a gene: 7. The CDR3 is CASSLGQGVVAFF. The CDR3 DNA reads as TGCGCCAGCAGCCTGGGACAGGGGGTAGTGGCTTTCTTT. The full variable domain, in which reference TRBV5-1 and TRBJ1-1 provide the parts outside the CDR3, is KAGVTQTPRYLIKTRGQQVTLSCSPISGHRSVSWYQQTPGQGLQFLFEYFSETQRNKGNFPGRFSGRQFSNSRSEMNVSTLELGDSALYLCASSLGQGVVAFFGQGTRLTVV.

The chain has TRBV24-1 and TRBJ2-1; possible D gene TRBD2, 6 bases. This CDR3 has 15 amino acids. V was trimmed by 3 bases and J by 4 bases, leaving 12 bases between them. Germline assignment: CDR1 KGHDR and CDR2 SFDVKD. The CDR3 region has the DNA TGTGCCACCAGTGATGCTGGGACTGCTTACAATGAGCAGTTCTTC. It codes for CATSDAGTAYNEQFF.

A remark on this clonotype: A much larger clone differs by one base, so this may be a read error. The chain carries TRBV7-2 and TRBJ1-1; D unresolved. CDR1 SGHTA and CDR2 FQGNSA come from the germline V gene. Trimming left V 6 bases short and J 5 bases short, with 19 bases between. CDR3 length: 15 residues. The CDR3 protein is CASRSSWGGGTEAFF. CDR3 nucleotide sequence: TGTGCCAGCAGGTCGTCTTGGGGAGGTGGGACTGAAGCTTTCTTT.

This chain connects TRBV5-1 to TRBJ2-2; D perhaps matches TRBD1 (5 bases). The CDR3 length is 14 residues. Looked up from germline, CDR1 is SGHRS and CDR2 is YFSETQ. Between the trimmed V and J ends, which lost 0 bases and 7 bases, there was a span of 10 bases. The CDR3 spells CASSLGAQGGELFF. In nucleotides, the CDR3 is TGCGCCAGCAGCTTGGGGGCCCAGGGCGGGGAGCTGTTTTTT.

This clonotype was detected ten times or more. The genes are TRBV20-1 and TRBJ2-7; TRBD2 matches 10 bases. The CDR3 covers 14 residues. After removal of 5 bases from V and 3 bases from J, the junction contained 7 bases not matched to a gene. Per germline, CDR1 DFQATT and CDR2 SNEGSKA (reference sequence). For the CDR3, the DNA is TGCAGTGCTCCGACAGCTAGCGGGAGCTACGAGCAGTACTTC. Encoded protein: CSAPTASGSYEQYF.

J is TRBJ2-1 and V is TRBV7-2, with D perhaps assigned TRBD1 or TRBD2 (6 bases each). This CDR3 is 15 amino acids long. Trimming cost V 3 bases and J 2 bases, with 11 bases left between them. The germline V gene encodes CDR1 SGHTA and CDR2 FQGNSA. The CDR3 protein is CASSLTGGTYNEQFF. The CDR3 nucleotides read TGTGCCAGCAGCTTGACCGGGGGCACCTACAATGAGCAGTTCTTC. Based on the CDR3 plus reference TRBV7-2 and TRBJ2-1, the full variable domain is GAGVSQSPSNKVTEKGKDVELRCDPISGHTALYWYRQSLGQGLEFLIYFQGNSAPDKSGLPSDRFSAERTGGSVSTLTIQRTQQEDSAVYLCASSLTGGTYNEQFFGPGTRLTVL.

The V gene is TRBV24-1, the J gene TRBJ2-5, with D possibly being TRBD1 (6 bases). Germline values: CDR1 KGHDR, CDR2 SFDVKD. This CDR3 has 14 amino acids. Trimming shortened V by 3 bases and J by 5 bases, and 12 bases separated the two germline ends. This chain's CDR3 is CATSDPGDRETQYF. DNA of the CDR3: TGTGCCACCAGTGATCCAGGGGACCGGGAGACCCAGTACTTC.

This clonotype has a single count. The chain is built from TRBV20-1 and TRBJ2-3; 11 bases line up with TRBD2. The germline V gene encodes CDR1 DFQATT and CDR2 SNEGSKA (reference sequence). The CDR3 sequence is 14 residues long. CDR3 residues: CGVTSGIIADTQYF. The CDR3 nucleotides are TGCGGGGTGACTAGCGGGATAATCGCAGATACGCAGTATTTT.

This clonotype was detected a few times. The rearrangement links TRBV30 to TRBJ2-7; a possible D gene is TRBD1 (5 bases). The germline V gene encodes CDR1 GTSNPN and CDR2 SVGIG (reference sequence). The V end was cut by 4 bases, the J end by 0 bases, with 10 bases between. This CDR3 has 13 amino acids. The CDR3 DNA sequence: TGTGCCTGGACAGGGATTAGCTCCTACGAGCAGTACTTC. This encodes CAWTGISSYEQYF.

This chain links TRBV29-1 with TRBJ2-7; TRBD1 matches 8 bases. Trimming took 4 bases from V and 2 from J; bases not matched to a gene: 16. The CDR3 is 17 residues long. The V gene's germline CDR1 is SQVTM and CDR2 ANQGSEA. The CDR3 here is CSVGSPTGVPGAYEQYF. CDR3 coding DNA: TGCAGCGTTGGGTCCCCGACAGGGGTCCCCGGTGCCTACGAGCAGTACTTC.

The chain's CDR3 is CASSLSTPTGDGYTF. CDR3 sequence (DNA): TGTGCCAGCAGTTTATCCACCCCCACAGGGGATGGCTACACCTTC. The chain combines TRBV27 with TRBJ1-2; TRBD1 matches 7 bases. The J segment lost 6 bases and the V segment lost 0 bases, leaving 7 bases of the junction unmatched. CDR1 and CDR2 from the germline V gene are MNHEY and SMNVEV (reference sequence). The CDR3 contains 15 residues.

A few counts support this clonotype. The rearrangement links TRBV2 to TRBJ1-5; D remains ambiguous. The ends were cut back, 2 bases at V and 3 bases at J, with 11 bases in the middle. Germline CDR1 SNHLY, CDR2 FYNNEI. The CDR3 has 15 amino acids. Written as DNA, the CDR3 is TGTGCCAGCAGTGAACTAAAGACCCCCAATCAGCCCCAGCATTTT. Translating it yields CASSELKTPNQPQHF.

This clonotype showed up just a few times. The chain couples TRBV5-4 to TRBJ1-1; D gene ambiguous. Trimming pared 0 bases from V and 1 base from J, leaving 7 bases between. Germline V gene sequence: CDR1 SGHNT, CDR2 YYREEE (reference sequence). The CDR3 totals 14 residues. The CDR3 protein is CASSLETENTEAFF. The CDR3 DNA is TGTGCCAGCAGCTTGGAGACGGAGAACACTGAAGCTTTCTTT.

This clonotype was counted many times. The chain couples TRBV7-9 to TRBJ2-2, with 8 bases matching TRBD2. With 3 bases clipped from V and 6 bases from J, the junction kept 3 bases outside the gene matches. CDR3 length equals 14 residues. Germline assignment: CDR1 SEHNR and CDR2 FQNEAQ (reference sequence). CDR3 sequence reads: CASSFGLAAGELFF. In DNA form, the CDR3 reads TGTGCCAGCAGCTTCGGACTAGCTGCCGGGGAGCTGTTTTTT.

This clonotype showed up many times. The chain's CDR3 is CASSRSIRLVYEQYF. CDR3 DNA sequence: TGTGCCAGCAGCAGATCAATCAGACTAGTCTACGAGCAGTACTTC. The chain has TRBV13 and TRBJ2-7; D possibly corresponds to TRBD2 (6 bases). The CDR3 loop spans 15 amino acids. Deletions cut 5 bases from V and 3 bases from J, with 17 bases between. Germline V CDR1 and CDR2: PRHDT, FYEKMQ (reference sequence).